The clone carrying this TCR beta chain was picked up many times. At one boundary the junction diverges from the germline segment, which might be a read error. The source of the sample is a study of Graves' ophthalmopathy and Graves' hyperthyroidism. The CDR3 totals 16 residues. Germline V gene sequence: CDR1 SGHVS, CDR2 FQNEAQ. From RNA, the CDR3 regions of TCR beta chains were amplified and sequenced. HTBI primers were employed in first-round RT-PCR, then a second-round multiplex PCR followed. Each CDR3 protein is one row after TCRdb ran MiXCR on the multiplex PCR reads. The sample lists more than 550,000 distinct CDR3 sequences, more than 40% occurring once. Each donor who had ophthalmopathy showed moderate-to-severe activity, a CAS of ≥3, a NOSPECS of ≥4, and a duration under 3 months.

The sample taken for sequencing was peripheral blood. The chain recombines TRBV7-8 with TRBJ2-6; D uncertain. This sequence originates from an adult man with Graves' ophthalmopathy. CDR3 DNA: TGCGCCAGCAGCCAAGGGTCTCCCTCTGGGGCCAACGTCCTGACTTTC. It codes for CASSQGSPSGANVLTF.